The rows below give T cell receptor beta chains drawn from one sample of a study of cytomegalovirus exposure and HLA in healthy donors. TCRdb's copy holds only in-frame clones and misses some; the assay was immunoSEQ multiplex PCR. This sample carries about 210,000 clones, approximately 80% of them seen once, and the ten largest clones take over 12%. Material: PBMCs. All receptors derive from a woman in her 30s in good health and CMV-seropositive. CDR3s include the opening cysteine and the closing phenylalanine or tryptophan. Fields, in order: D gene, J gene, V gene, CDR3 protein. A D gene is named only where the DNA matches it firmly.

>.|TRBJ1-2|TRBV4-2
CASSQDSEDYGYTF
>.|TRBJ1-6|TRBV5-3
CARSSGVIGSPLHF
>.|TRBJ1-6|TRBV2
CASSEDRAQGSPLHF
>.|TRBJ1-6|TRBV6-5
CASTRTSNSPLHF
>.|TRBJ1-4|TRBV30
CAWSWKQGLKEKLFF
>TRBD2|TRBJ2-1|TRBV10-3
CAISEQLAGFHEQFF
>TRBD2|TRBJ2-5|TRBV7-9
CASSLLDGAGVKETQYF
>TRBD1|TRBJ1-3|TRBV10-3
CAISESERTGVRDTIYF
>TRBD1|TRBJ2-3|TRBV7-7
CASSQGQGNTDTQYF
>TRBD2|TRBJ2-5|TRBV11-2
CASSAPGTSGQETQYF
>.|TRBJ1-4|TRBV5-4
CASSEEWGPGEKLFF
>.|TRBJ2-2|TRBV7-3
CASTLGGSTGELFF
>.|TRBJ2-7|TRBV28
CASRIRGTGYEQYF
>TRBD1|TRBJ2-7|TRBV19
CASSIGTGAYEQYF
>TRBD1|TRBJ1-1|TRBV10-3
CAISDVRDRAIPGTEAFF
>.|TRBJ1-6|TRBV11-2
CASSLGAGSTNSPLHF
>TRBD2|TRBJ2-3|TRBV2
CASSPRTSGGTDTQYF
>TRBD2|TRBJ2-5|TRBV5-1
CASSSGTSGYQETQYF
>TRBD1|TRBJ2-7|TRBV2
CASSVKGQGASEQYF
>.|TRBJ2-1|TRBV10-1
CASSDQGRWNEQFF
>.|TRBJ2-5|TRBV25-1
CASRTGLQETQYF
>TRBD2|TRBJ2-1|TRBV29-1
CSVRAGGNEQFF
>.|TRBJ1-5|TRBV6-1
CASSAPTDSNQPQHF
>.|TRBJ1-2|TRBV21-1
CASSKEGQGDYGYTF
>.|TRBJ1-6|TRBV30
CAWSVSEFRVHNSPLHF
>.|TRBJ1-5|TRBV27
CASSLNRASNQPQHF
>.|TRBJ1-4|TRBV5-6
CASSLLTGPMEKLFF
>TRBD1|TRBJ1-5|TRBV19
CASSYRGEGQPQHF
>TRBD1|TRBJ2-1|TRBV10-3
CAISESSGTGAYNEQFF
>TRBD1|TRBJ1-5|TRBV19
CASSTRQGALSQPQHF
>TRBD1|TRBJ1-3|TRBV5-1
CASSLVAGGGNTIYF
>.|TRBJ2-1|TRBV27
CAYNYNEQFF
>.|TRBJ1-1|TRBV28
CASSLLAQGEGGTEAFF
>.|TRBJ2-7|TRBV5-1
CASSLTQATYEQYF
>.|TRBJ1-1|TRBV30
CAWSVQPGAEAFF
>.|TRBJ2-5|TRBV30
CAWSSEVRGTQYF
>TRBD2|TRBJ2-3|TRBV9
CASSVAGTSTSTDTQYF
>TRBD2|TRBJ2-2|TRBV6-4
CASPRLAGATGELFF
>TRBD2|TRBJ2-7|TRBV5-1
CASSFGTSGPYEQYF
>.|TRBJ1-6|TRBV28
CASSLAGGTNSPLHF
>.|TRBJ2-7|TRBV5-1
CATCEGGADYEQYF
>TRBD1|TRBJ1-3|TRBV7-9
CASRSSPPGRGAGNTIYF
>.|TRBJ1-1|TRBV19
CASSPRMRNPLNTEAFF
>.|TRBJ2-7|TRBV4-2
CASSQDLTGGVYEQYF
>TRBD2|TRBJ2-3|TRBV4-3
CASSQLAGGRTGDTQYF
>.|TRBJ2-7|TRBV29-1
CSVRGQSLSYEQYF